A single sample gave rise to the 17 T cell receptor beta chains below, sequenced in a study of regulatory T cells in long-lasting Graves disease. Construction of TCR beta libraries relied on iRepertoire HTBI primers and on Arm-PCR targeting CDR3 regions. TCRdb independently ran MiXCR on the multiplex PCR reads; one entry per CDR3 protein. This table holds fewer than 450,000 distinct CDR3 sequences, 14% to 15% found once. The time point: newly diagnosed GD, antithyroid drugs for less than 3 months. Extracted RNA from PBMCs served as the source of the TCR library. This sample also appeared in a second study, on T cells in Graves' hyperthyroidism and ophthalmopathy.

This specimen was peripheral blood mononuclear cells (PBMCs), taken at new diagnosis, from a patient treated with antithyroid drugs. The receptors were gathered from a woman aged 40 to 50 with Graves disease.

The J gene is TRBJ1-2, the V gene TRBV19, with TRBD1 identical over 9 bases. The CDR3 is 13 amino acids. Germline CDR1 is LNHDA and CDR2 is SQIVND (reference sequence). The V and J ends lost 7 bases and 6 bases, in that order; junction bases with no gene match: 6. As DNA, the CDR3 is TGTGCCAGTACCCACAGGGGGCAGGATGGCTACACCTTC. This encodes CASTHRGQDGYTF.

The sample holds a few counts of this clonotype. A much bigger clone sits one base away, suggesting this may be a read error. This chain uses TRBV12-3 or TRBV12-4 with TRBJ1-1; 8 positions match TRBD1. The CDR3 is made up of 16 amino acids. V shed 7 bases and J 6 bases; nucleotides not matched to a gene: 16. In DNA form, the CDR3 reads TGTGCCAGCAAAAGGGGCAGGGGGCAAGGTTCGTCTGAAGCTTTCTTT. Its protein product is CASKRGRGQGSSEAFF.

The chain joins TRBV7-2 to TRBJ1-1; possibly TRBD1 for D (5 bases). The CDR3 length is 14 residues. Germline assignment: CDR1 SGHTA and CDR2 FQGNSA. The ends were cut back, 4 bases at V and 3 bases at J, with 12 bases in the middle. The CDR3 DNA follows: TGTGCCAGCAGCTCCCCCCAGGGTTACACTGAAGCTTTCTTT. Protein: CASSSPQGYTEAFF.

J is TRBJ2-2 and V is TRBV20-1, with 9 bases fitting TRBD2. V lost 7 bases to trimming and J lost 6 bases; unmatched junction nucleotides: 12. The CDR3 sequence is 15 residues long. Germline V gene data show CDR1 as DFQATT and CDR2 as SNEGSKA (reference sequence). The CDR3 spells CSVGGGGRAAGELFF. The CDR3 DNA follows: TGCAGTGTCGGAGGGGGCGGGAGGGCCGCCGGGGAGCTGTTTTTT.

V usage is TRBV20-1 and J usage is TRBJ2-7; D uncertain. CDR1 and CDR2 (germline): DFQATT, SNEGSKA (reference sequence). CDR3 length: 14 amino acids. V shed 4 bases and J shed 0 bases, with 13 bases lying between them. In DNA, the CDR3 is TGCAGTGCTATCGACATCAGGAGCTCCTACGAGCAGTACTTC. As protein: CSAIDIRSSYEQYF.

This chain connects TRBV9 to TRBJ2-1; D possibly corresponds to TRBD2 (5 bases). The CDR3 is made up of 14 amino acids. V was clipped by 0 bases and J by 8 bases, with 12 bases between them. The germline V gene encodes CDR1 SGDLS and CDR2 YYNGEE. For the CDR3, the DNA is TGTGCCAGCAGCGTAGGCGAGGGAGTATATGAGCAGTTCTTC. It codes for CASSVGEGVYEQFF.

The chain carries TRBV6-9 and TRBJ2-7; D perhaps matches TRBD2 (5 bases). CDR1 is MNHGY and CDR2 is SVAAGI in the germline V gene. The CDR3 covers 14 residues. V was trimmed by 4 bases and J by 2 bases, leaving 12 bases between them. CDR3 DNA: TGTGCCAGCAGTTCCCGTGGTAGCGCCTACGAGCAGTACTTC. Its protein is CASSSRGSAYEQYF.

The sample holds many counts of this clonotype. As DNA, the CDR3 is TGTGCCAGCAGCCAGCCGACAGGGACCGGGGAGCTGTTTTTT. It translates to CASSQPTGTGELFF. The chain has TRBV3-1 and TRBJ2-2; 7 bases match TRBD1. CDR1 is LGHDT and CDR2 is YNNKEL in the germline V gene (reference sequence). The CDR3 is 14 residues long. V dropped 3 bases and J dropped 5; count of bases not matched to a gene: 3.

At least ten counts were recorded for this clonotype. The chain links TRBV11-3 to TRBJ1-1, with D possibly being TRBD1 (6 bases). The germline V and J ends were trimmed by 5 bases and 5 bases, with 18 bases remaining between them. Looked up from germline, CDR1 is SGHNT and CDR2 is YENEEA. The CDR3 has 15 residues. CDR3 DNA: TGTGCCAGCAGCCCAGACCCCCTTACAGGGACTGAAGCTTTCTTT. Translated, it gives CASSPDPLTGTEAFF.

The gene calls are TRBV10-1 and TRBJ2-2; D not resolved. The CDR3 is 14 amino acids. Trimming took off 7 bases at V and 2 bases at J, with 11 bases between the two ends. Germline CDR1 and CDR2: WNHNN and SYGVQD (reference sequence). The chain's CDR3 is CASKKHQNTGELFF. CDR3 sequence (DNA): TGCGCCAGCAAGAAACACCAAAACACCGGGGAGCTGTTTTTT.

The chain combines TRBV7-9 with TRBJ1-3, with 12 positions matching TRBD1. This CDR3 region has 14 residues. Germline CDR1 SEHNR, CDR2 FQNEAQ (reference sequence). Germline trimming cut 4 bases from V and 10 bases from J; bases unmatched to any gene: 5. CDR3 in amino acids: CASSSGTGGLTIYF. As DNA, the CDR3 is TGTGCCAGCAGCTCCGGGACAGGGGGCTTAACCATATATTTT.

This clonotype was counted ten times or more. V usage is TRBV29-1 and J usage is TRBJ2-7; no reliable D call. This CDR3 region has 13 residues. Trimming removed 0 bases at V and 7 bases at J, with 13 bases between. Germline V CDR1 and CDR2: SQVTM, ANQGSEA. The DNA for the CDR3 is TGCAGCGTTGAAGATGTCACCGAGAGGGAGCAGTACTTC. This codes for CSVEDVTEREQYF.

Remarks on this clonotype: It is likely a read error: a sequence one base away is far more abundant. The V and J genes are TRBV2 and TRBJ2-7, with 8 bases that match TRBD2. The DNA end is a closer match to TRBJ2-3, so the J assignment may be wrong. The CDR3 loop spans 16 amino acids. Germline V gene lookup returns CDR1 SNHLY and CDR2 FYNNEI. The CDR3: CASSEARGGRTDMQYF. CDR3 DNA sequence: TGTGCCAGCAGTGAAGCTAGGGGCGGGAGGACAGATATGCAGTATTTT.

This clonotype showed up many times. V gene TRBV11-3 combines with J gene TRBJ2-3; TRBD2 might be the D (6 bases). The CDR3 length is 13 residues. Trimming stripped 6 bases from V and 0 bases from J, with 7 bases between. CDR1 and CDR2 from the germline V gene are SGHNT and YENEEA. CDR3 residues: CASRGGSTDTQYF. CDR3 bases: TGTGCCAGCAGAGGAGGGAGCACAGATACGCAGTATTTT. Variable domain in full (rest from reference TRBV11-3 and TRBJ2-3): EAGVVQSPRYKIIEKKQPVAFWCNPISGHNTLYWYLQNLGQGPELLIRYENEEAVDDSQLPKDRFSAERLKGVDSTLKIQPAELGDSAVYLCASRGGSTDTQYFGPGTRLTVL.

This clonotype was counted many times. The V and J genes are TRBV18 and TRBJ2-3; 9 bases line up with TRBD1. Germline lookup yields CDR1 KGHSH and CDR2 LQKENI. The J segment lost 6 bases and the V segment lost 0 bases, leaving 4 bases of the junction unmatched. The CDR3 sequence is 15 residues long. The CDR3 DNA reads as TGTGCCAGCTCACCACCGAACAGGGGGCAGGATACGCAGTATTTT. It codes for CASSPPNRGQDTQYF.

Ten or more counts support this clonotype. This rearrangement joins TRBV29-1 to TRBJ2-5; D is ambiguous. V gave up 4 bases and J gave up 5 bases, with 14 bases separating them. The CDR3 runs to 13 residues. The germline CDR1 and CDR2 sequences are SQVTM and ANQGSEA. The chain's CDR3 is CSVVQRTFETQYF. The CDR3 nucleotides are TGCAGCGTTGTTCAGAGAACCTTCGAGACCCAGTACTTC.

CDR3 DNA sequence: TGCAGCGTTGAAAGCGCCGAGAGCCTATATGGCTACACCTTC. It specifies CSVESAESLYGYTF. V gene TRBV29-1 combines with J gene TRBJ1-2, with D uncertain. CDR3 length: 14 amino acids. The V gene lost 2 bases and the J gene lost 5 bases, with 15 bases spanning the gap. Germline CDR1 is SQVTM and CDR2 is ANQGSEA.